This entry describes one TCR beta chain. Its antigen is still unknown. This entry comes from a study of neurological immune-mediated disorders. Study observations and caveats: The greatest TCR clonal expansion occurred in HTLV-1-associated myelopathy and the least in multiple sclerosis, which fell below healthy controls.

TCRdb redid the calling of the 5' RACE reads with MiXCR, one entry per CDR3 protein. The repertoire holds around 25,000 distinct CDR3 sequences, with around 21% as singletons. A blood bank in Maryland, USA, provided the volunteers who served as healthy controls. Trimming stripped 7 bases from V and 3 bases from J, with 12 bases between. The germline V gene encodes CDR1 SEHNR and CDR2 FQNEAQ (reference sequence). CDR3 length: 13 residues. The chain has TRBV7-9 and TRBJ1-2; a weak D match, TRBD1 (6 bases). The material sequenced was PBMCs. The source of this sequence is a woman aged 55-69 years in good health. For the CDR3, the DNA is TGTGCCAGCACCACGGACAGAGACTATGGCTACACCTTC. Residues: CASTTDRDYGYTF.